This is a list of T cell receptor beta chains from one sample in a study of T cell repertoires in aging, cancer and after chemotherapy. TCRdb called the multiplex PCR reads again in MiXCR, with one record for every CDR3 protein. Of some 9,800 distinct CDR3 sequences in the sample, roughly two fifths were seen once. The sequencing input was blood. Receptor source: a human donor in good health. CDR3s include the opening cysteine and the closing phenylalanine or tryptophan. The order of the fields is J gene, V gene, D gene, clone size, CDR3 DNA, CDR3 protein. The D gene is left open where the match is weak. Rows give clone size only sometimes, using once, few, many, or a class for an expanded clone.

J: TRBJ1-2
V: TRBV20-1
D: TRBD1
size: -
DNA: TGCAGTGCTTGGGGACAGGGATATGGCTACACCTTC
CDR3: CSAWGQGYGYTF

J: TRBJ2-3
V: TRBV7-2
D: TRBD2
size: -
DNA: TGTGCCAGCAGCTTAAAAAGTTGGGCTAGCGGGGGCCCTAGCACAGATACGCAGTATTTT
CDR3: CASSLKSWASGGPSTDTQYF

J: TRBJ1-1
V: TRBV6-5
D: -
size: -
DNA: TGTGCCAGCAGGTTCAGGGACACCGGAGGGAGCACTGAAGCTTTCTTT
CDR3: CASRFRDTGGSTEAFF

J: TRBJ2-2
V: TRBV30
D: -
size: -
DNA: TGTGCCTGGAGTGTACTCAGGCCTGGCGCGAACACCGGGGAGCTGTTTTTT
CDR3: CAWSVLRPGANTGELFF

J: TRBJ2-6
V: TRBV27
D: -
size: -
DNA: TGTGCCAGCAGTTCTTCTGGGGCCAACGTCCTGACTTTC
CDR3: CASSSSGANVLTF

J: TRBJ2-1
V: TRBV19
D: -
size: -
DNA: TGTGCCAGTAGTGCTGCACTATATGGGGGAGATGAGCAGTTCTTC
CDR3: CASSAALYGGDEQFF

J: TRBJ2-3
V: TRBV6-5
D: TRBD2
size: -
DNA: TGTGCCAGCAGTTACTGGACTAGCGGAGAGGATACGCAGTATTTT
CDR3: CASSYWTSGEDTQYF

J: TRBJ2-1
V: TRBV27
D: -
size: -
DNA: TGTGCCAGCGGTACAGGACTCAGTGAGCAGTTCTTC
CDR3: CASGTGLSEQFF

J: TRBJ1-2
V: TRBV6-5
D: TRBD1
size: -
DNA: TGTGCCAGCAGTTACCGGGACAGGGGGTATGGCTACACCTTC
CDR3: CASSYRDRGYGYTF

J: TRBJ2-7
V: TRBV12-3/TRBV12-4
D: -
size: -
DNA: TGTGCCAGCAGTTTAAGGGGAAGGGCAGGGGCCTACGAGCAGTACTTC
CDR3: CASSLRGRAGAYEQYF

J: TRBJ1-1
V: TRBV5-6
D: -
size: -
DNA: TGTGCCAGCAGATTGCGGGGGGCGTTCACTGAAGCTTTCTTT
CDR3: CASRLRGAFTEAFF

J: TRBJ2-7
V: TRBV19
D: TRBD2
size: -
DNA: TGTGCCAGTAGTATAGATGGGCTAGCGGGGACCTACGAGCAGTACTTC
CDR3: CASSIDGLAGTYEQYF

J: TRBJ1-4
V: TRBV12-3/TRBV12-4
D: TRBD1
size: few
DNA: TGTGCCAGCAGTTTTCAAGGGGGCAGTTGGAAACTGTTTTTT
CDR3: CASSFQGGSWKLFF

J: TRBJ1-2
V: TRBV13
D: -
size: -
DNA: TGTGCCAGCAGCCCTCGAATACGGTGGCAGGGCTACACCTTC
CDR3: CASSPRIRWQGYTF

J: TRBJ1-2
V: TRBV29-1
D: -
size: medium-sized
DNA: TGCAGCGTTGAAGATGGTCAGACCTATGGCTACACCTTC
CDR3: CSVEDGQTYGYTF

J: TRBJ1-5
V: TRBV29-1
D: -
size: -
DNA: TGCAGCGTTGAAGACCGCGCGGGACGGACCAGCAATCAGCCCCAGCATTTT
CDR3: CSVEDRAGRTSNQPQHF

J: TRBJ1-1
V: TRBV15
D: -
size: -
DNA: TGTGCCACCAGCAGACAGGACAGGAACACTGAAGCTTTCTTT
CDR3: CATSRQDRNTEAFF

J: TRBJ1-2
V: TRBV5-4
D: TRBD1
size: -
DNA: TGTGCCAGCAGCTCCCCGGGGAGGGGACAGGGGGACAAATATGGCTACACCTTC
CDR3: CASSSPGRGQGDKYGYTF

J: TRBJ2-7
V: TRBV5-1
D: TRBD2
size: -
DNA: TGCGCCAGCAGCCTAGGGGAGGGAACCAACTACGGCCAGTACTTC
CDR3: CASSLGEGTNYGQYF

J: TRBJ2-6
V: TRBV12-3/TRBV12-4
D: -
size: -
DNA: TGTGCCAGCAGCCCGCGTCCTACAGTCCTCTCTGGGGCCAACGTCCTGACTTTC
CDR3: CASSPRPTVLSGANVLTF

J: TRBJ2-7
V: TRBV7-6
D: TRBD1
size: -
DNA: TGTGCCAGCAGCCAGGGACAGGGCTCCTACGAGCAGTACTTC
CDR3: CASSQGQGSYEQYF

J: TRBJ1-1
V: TRBV12-3/TRBV12-4
D: TRBD1
size: -
DNA: TGTGCCAGCAGTGAGGGGGCCGGCACTGAAGCTTTCTTT
CDR3: CASSEGAGTEAFF

J: TRBJ2-7
V: TRBV7-2
D: TRBD2
size: few
DNA: TGTGCCAGCAACGGCGGACTAGCGGGAGGCGAGCAGTACTTC
CDR3: CASNGGLAGGEQYF

J: TRBJ1-1
V: TRBV5-1
D: TRBD1
size: -
DNA: TGCGCCAGCAGCTTGGGGCAGGGGGAGGGAGCTTTCTTT
CDR3: CASSLGQGEGAFF

J: TRBJ1-1
V: TRBV19
D: -
size: few
DNA: TGTGCCAGTGGGACATTGAACACTGAAGCTTTCTTT
CDR3: CASGTLNTEAFF

J: TRBJ1-2
V: TRBV12-3/TRBV12-4
D: -
size: -
DNA: TGTGCCAGCACCCTAGGGGGGGCTTACAGCTACACCTTC
CDR3: CASTLGGAYSYTF

J: TRBJ1-5
V: TRBV19
D: -
size: -
DNA: TGTGCCAGTAGGAAGGGGCCAAATCAGCCCCAGCATTTT
CDR3: CASRKGPNQPQHF

J: TRBJ2-6
V: TRBV12-3/TRBV12-4
D: -
size: -
DNA: TGTGCCAGCAGTGGGGGGAGGGGGCGCGTCTTTGGGGCCAACGTCCTGACTTTC
CDR3: CASSGGRGRVFGANVLTF

J: TRBJ1-1
V: TRBV29-1
D: -
size: few
DNA: TGCAGCGTTGGTAGCTTACTTAACACTGAAGCTTTCTTT
CDR3: CSVGSLLNTEAFF

J: TRBJ2-3
V: TRBV5-6
D: -
size: once
DNA: TGTGCCAGCACGGGGACATTAACAGATACGCAGTATTTT
CDR3: CASTGTLTDTQYF

J: TRBJ2-1
V: TRBV12-3/TRBV12-4
D: TRBD2
size: -
DNA: TGTGCCAGCATTTTAGCCCTAGCGGGAGGTTTAAATGAGCAGTTCTTC
CDR3: CASILALAGGLNEQFF

J: TRBJ2-3
V: TRBV5-6
D: -
size: -
DNA: TGTGCCAGCAGCTTGGCGAAAGATACGCAGTATTTT
CDR3: CASSLAKDTQYF

J: TRBJ2-2
V: TRBV27
D: TRBD2
size: few
DNA: TGTGCCAGCAGTTTATCGGGACTAGCGGTACCGAACACCGGGGAGCTGTTTTTT
CDR3: CASSLSGLAVPNTGELFF

J: TRBJ1-4
V: TRBV27
D: -
size: -
DNA: TGTGCCAGCAGTTTAGTAGTCGGGCGGATTGAAAAACTGTTTTTT
CDR3: CASSLVVGRIEKLFF

J: TRBJ2-1
V: TRBV24-1
D: -
size: -
DNA: TGTGCCACCAGTGGGAATGGCCACCGCCGGCATGAGCAGTTCTTC
CDR3: CATSGNGHRRHEQFF

J: TRBJ1-2
V: TRBV6-6
D: -
size: -
DNA: TGTGCCAGCAGTTACTCGACAGGCATATATGGCTACACCTTC
CDR3: CASSYSTGIYGYTF

J: TRBJ1-5
V: TRBV27
D: -
size: few
DNA: TGTGCCAGCAGTGCCCGGGGGTATAGCAATCAGCCCCAGCATTTT
CDR3: CASSARGYSNQPQHF

J: TRBJ2-3
V: TRBV19
D: -
size: -
DNA: TGTGCCAGTAGGGGAAACCGGGACGTCACAGATACGCAGTATTTT
CDR3: CASRGNRDVTDTQYF

J: TRBJ2-5
V: TRBV13
D: TRBD2
size: -
DNA: TGTGCCAGCAGCACAGGACTAGCGGGGGCCGGTGAGACCCAGTACTTC
CDR3: CASSTGLAGAGETQYF

J: TRBJ2-7
V: TRBV18
D: TRBD2
size: -
DNA: TGTGCCAGCTCACCACCGTCAGCGGGAGAGGTAAAGCAGTACTTC
CDR3: CASSPPSAGEVKQYF